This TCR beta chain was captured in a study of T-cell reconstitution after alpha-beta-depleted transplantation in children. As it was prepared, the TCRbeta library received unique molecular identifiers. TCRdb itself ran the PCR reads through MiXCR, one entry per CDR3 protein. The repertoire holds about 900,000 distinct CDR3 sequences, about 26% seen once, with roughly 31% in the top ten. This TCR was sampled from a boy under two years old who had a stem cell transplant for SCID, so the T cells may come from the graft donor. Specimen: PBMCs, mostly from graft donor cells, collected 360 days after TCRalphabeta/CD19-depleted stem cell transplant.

CDR3 nucleotides: TGTGCCAGCAGTCCCTACCCCGGGCAGGGAAGCACAGATACGCAGTATTTT. Amino acids: CASSPYPGQGSTDTQYF. This chain joins TRBV27 and TRBJ2-3, with D possibly being TRBD1 (5 bases). The CDR3 sequence is 17 residues long. Per the germline V gene, CDR1 is MNHEY and CDR2 is SMNVEV (reference sequence). V dropped 5 bases and J dropped 0 bases, with 18 bases sitting between them.